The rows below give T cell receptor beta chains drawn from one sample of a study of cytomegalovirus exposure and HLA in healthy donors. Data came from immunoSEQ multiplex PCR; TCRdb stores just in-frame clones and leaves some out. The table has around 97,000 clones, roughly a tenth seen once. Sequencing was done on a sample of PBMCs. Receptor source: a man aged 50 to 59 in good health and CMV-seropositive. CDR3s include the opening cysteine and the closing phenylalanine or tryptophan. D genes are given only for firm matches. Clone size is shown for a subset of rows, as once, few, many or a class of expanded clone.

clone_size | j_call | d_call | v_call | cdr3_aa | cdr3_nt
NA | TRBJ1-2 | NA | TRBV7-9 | CASTRGDGGYTF | TGTGCCAGCACTCGCGGGGACGGCGGCTACACCTTC
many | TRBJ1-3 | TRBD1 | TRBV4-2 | CASSQTPDRTGRSSGNTIYF | TGTGCCAGCAGCCAAACTCCCGACAGGACAGGACGCTCCTCTGGAAACACCATATATTTT
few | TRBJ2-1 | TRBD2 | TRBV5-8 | CASSMTSGRLSYNEQFF | TGTGCCAGCAGCATGACTAGCGGGAGGCTCTCCTACAATGAGCAGTTCTTC
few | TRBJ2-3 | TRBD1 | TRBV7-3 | CASSPRAFQGANSDTQYF | TGTGCCAGCAGCCCCAGGGCGTTCCAGGGGGCAAATTCAGATACGCAGTATTTT
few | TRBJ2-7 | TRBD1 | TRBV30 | CAWSVDRGNEQYF | TGTGCCTGGAGTGTTGACAGGGGGAACGAGCAGTACTTC
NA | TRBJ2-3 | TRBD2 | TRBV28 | CASTKLLAGGPTDTQYF | TGTGCCAGCACCAAACTTCTAGCGGGAGGGCCCACAGATACGCAGTATTTT
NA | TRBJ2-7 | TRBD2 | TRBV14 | CASSRTSGVAYEQYF | TGTGCCAGCAGCCGGACTAGCGGGGTAGCCTACGAGCAGTACTTC
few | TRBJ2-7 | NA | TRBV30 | CAWRGRDKVWKQYF | TGTGCCTGGAGGGGGCGGGATAAAGTCTGGAAGCAGTACTTC
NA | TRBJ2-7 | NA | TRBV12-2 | CASRLAEDRTYEQYF | TGTGCAAGTCGCTTAGCAGAAGACAGAACCTACGAGCAGTACTTC
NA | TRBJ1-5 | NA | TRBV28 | CASSLLQGSNQPQHF | TGTGCCAGCAGTTTACTCCAGGGAAGCAATCAGCCCCAGCATTTT
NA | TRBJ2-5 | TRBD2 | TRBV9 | CASSMGLAKETQYF | TGTGCCAGCAGCATGGGACTAGCAAAAGAGACCCAGTACTTC
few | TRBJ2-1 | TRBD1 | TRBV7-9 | CASSLEETGTNEQFF | TGTGCCAGCAGCTTAGAGGAGACAGGGACCAATGAGCAGTTCTTC
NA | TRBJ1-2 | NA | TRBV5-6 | CASSRAEGYGYTF | TGTGCCAGCAGTCGGGCGGAGGGCTATGGCTACACCTTC
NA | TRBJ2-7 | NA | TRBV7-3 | CASSFTRSDEQYF | TGTGCCAGCAGCTTCACTCGGAGCGACGAGCAGTACTTC
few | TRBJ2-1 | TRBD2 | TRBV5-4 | CASSLLAGDHEQFF | TGTGCCAGCAGCTTACTAGCGGGTGACCATGAGCAGTTCTTC
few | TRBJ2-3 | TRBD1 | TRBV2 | CASNRDRDDTQYF | TGTGCCAGCAACCGGGACAGGGATGATACGCAGTATTTT
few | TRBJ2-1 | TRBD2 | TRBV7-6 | CASSSPLLAASSYNEQFF | TGTGCCAGCAGCTCCCCTTTACTAGCGGCCAGCTCCTACAATGAGCAGTTCTTC
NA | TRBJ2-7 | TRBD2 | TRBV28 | CASSPGTRQYEQYF | TGTGCCAGCAGTCCTGGGACTAGGCAATACGAGCAGTACTTC
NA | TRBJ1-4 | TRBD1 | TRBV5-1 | CASSSAGGLNEKLFF | TGCGCCAGCAGCTCAGCAGGGGGACTTAATGAAAAACTGTTTTTT
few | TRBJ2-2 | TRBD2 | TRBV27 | CASSLAGGNTGELFF | TGTGCCAGCAGTTTAGCGGGGGGTAACACCGGGGAGCTGTTTTTT
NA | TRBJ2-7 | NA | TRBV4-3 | CASSQGIGGTYEQYF | TGCGCCAGCAGCCAAGGTATAGGGGGAACCTACGAGCAGTACTTC
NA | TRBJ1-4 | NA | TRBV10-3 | CATGPGDEKLFF | TGTGCCACCGGACCGGGGGATGAAAAACTGTTTTTT
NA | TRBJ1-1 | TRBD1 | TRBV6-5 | CASRTGGPNTEAFF | TGTGCCAGCAGAACAGGGGGCCCTAACACTGAAGCTTTCTTT
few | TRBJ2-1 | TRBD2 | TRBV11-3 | CASSPRGEGYNEQFF | TGTGCCAGCAGCCCTCGGGGGGAGGGTTACAATGAGCAGTTCTTC
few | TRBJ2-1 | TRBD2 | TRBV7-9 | CASSYNREEQFF | TGTGCCAGCAGTTATAACCGGGAGGAACAGTTCTTC
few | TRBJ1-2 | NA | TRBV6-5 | CASRARATNYGYTF | TGTGCCTCCCGAGCCAGGGCAACGAACTATGGCTACACCTTC
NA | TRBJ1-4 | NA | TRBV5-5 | CASSLLATNEKLFF | TGTGCCAGCAGCTTGCTTGCAACTAATGAAAAACTGTTTTTT
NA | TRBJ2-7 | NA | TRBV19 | CASSPPGTPSYEQYF | TGTGCCAGTAGCCCCCCCGGGACACCCTCCTACGAGCAGTACTTC
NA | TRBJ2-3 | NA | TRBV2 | CASIPRVTDTQYF | TGTGCCAGCATCCCCAGGGTCACAGATACGCAGTATTTT
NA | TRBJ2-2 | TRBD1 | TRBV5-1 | CASSVTGNSGELFF | TGCGCCAGCAGCGTGACAGGGAACTCCGGGGAGCTGTTTTTT
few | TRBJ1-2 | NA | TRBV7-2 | CASSPTGGRVNSGYTF | TGTGCCAGCAGCCCGACGGGGGGGCGGGTAAATTCTGGCTACACCTTC
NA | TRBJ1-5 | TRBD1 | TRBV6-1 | CASSDLERQGVRRNQPQHF | TGTGCCAGCAGTGATCTGGAAAGACAGGGGGTAAGGCGCAATCAGCCCCAGCATTTT
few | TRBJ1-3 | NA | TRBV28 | CASRTTGNTIYF | TGTGCCAGCAGGACAACAGGAAACACCATATATTTT
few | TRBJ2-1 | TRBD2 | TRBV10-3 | CAIRASGTNEQFF | TGTGCCATCAGGGCTAGCGGGACCAATGAGCAGTTCTTC
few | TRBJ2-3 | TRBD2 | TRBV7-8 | CASSLGTSGGLQYF | TGTGCCAGCAGCTTGGGGACTAGCGGGGGGTTGCAGTATTTT
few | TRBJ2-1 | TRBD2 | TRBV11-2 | CASSLVRREGEQFF | TGTGCCAGCAGCTTAGTTAGGCGGGAGGGTGAGCAGTTCTTC
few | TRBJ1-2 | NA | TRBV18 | CASSPAALRANYGYTF | TGTGCCAGCTCACCAGCGGCGTTACGAGCTAACTATGGCTACACCTTC
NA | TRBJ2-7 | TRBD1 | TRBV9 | CASSAGTGYEQYF | TGTGCCAGCAGCGCCGGGACAGGCTACGAGCAGTACTTC
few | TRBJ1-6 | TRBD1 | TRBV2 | CATGQGSSPLHF | TGTGCCACAGGACAGGGATCATCACCCCTCCACTTT
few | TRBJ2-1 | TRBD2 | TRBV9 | CASSVSGRADEQFF | TGTGCCAGCAGCGTTAGCGGGAGGGCTGATGAGCAGTTCTTC
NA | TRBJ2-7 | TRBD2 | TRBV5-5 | CASSMGLAGFSSYEQYF | TGTGCCAGCAGCATGGGACTAGCGGGCTTCAGCTCCTACGAGCAGTACTTC
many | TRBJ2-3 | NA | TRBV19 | CASSIGGSDGTQYF | TGTGCCAGTAGTATTGGCGGTTCTGATGGTACGCAGTATTTT
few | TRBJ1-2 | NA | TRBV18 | CASSGPVYGYTF | TGTGCCAGCTCAGGTCCGGTCTATGGCTACACCTTC
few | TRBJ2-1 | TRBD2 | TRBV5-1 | CASSSGGPANEQFF | TGCGCCAGCAGCTCGGGAGGGCCAGCCAATGAGCAGTTCTTC
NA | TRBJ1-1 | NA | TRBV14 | CASSQELAWGGNTEAFF | TGTGCCAGCAGCCAAGAGTTGGCCTGGGGAGGGAACACTGAAGCTTTCTTT
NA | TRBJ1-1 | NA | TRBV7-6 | CASSLAGVTEAFF | TGTGCCAGCAGCTTGGCGGGGGTAACTGAAGCTTTCTTT